Listed below are T cell receptor beta chains from one sample, sequenced in a study of T cell clonotyping in hematopoietic cell transplantation. Clones were sequenced by immunoSEQ multiplex PCR, and TCRdb holds only the in-frame ones, with some missing. The table lists fewer than 20,000 clones, 70% to 75% of them singletons. The sample consisted of peripheral blood mononuclear cells. All receptors derive from a woman aged 55 to 70 in good health. Some clones in this sample may be carry-over from other donors' samples. CDR3s include the opening cysteine and the closing phenylalanine or tryptophan.

v_call cdr3_aa
TRBV6-5 CASSRHWGSYEQYF
TRBV4-1 CASSRTGGEQYF
TRBV9 CASSVRGELFF
TRBV7-3 CASSLDAGGPNEQYF
TRBV15 CATSDGLAGAYEQYF
TRBV29-1 CSVTTGSGANVLTF
TRBV28 CASSRQVGGTEAFF
TRBV6-1 CASSESGQQETQYF
TRBV30 CASHEGNYEQYF
TRBV7-2 CASSWGRRTSGGGNEQFF
TRBV6-5 CASARGATGELFF
TRBV6-1 CASSERGYSTGELFF
TRBV5-6 CASSLAWRSTDTQYF
TRBV6-5 CASQGYNSPLHF
TRBV30 CAWSGTGKGEKLFF
TRBV27 CASRLYSNGRAVREPQHF
TRBV7-2 CASSLAGTKETQYF
TRBV25-1 CASRSLGPYYGYTF
TRBV30 CAWGTGKTDTQYF
TRBV27 CASSFRSGRITDTQYF
TRBV7-9 CASSLDRGARNQPQHF
TRBV2 CASRSRGRVRNEKLFF
TRBV5-6 CASSSQARAENEKLFF
TRBV19 CASTHLGGAGGYTF
TRBV2 CASSDSRDSYKWYF
TRBV9 CASSIAYEQFF
TRBV19 CASSSTGGGGETQYF
TRBV6-5 CASSKQGGANGYTF
TRBV7-2 CASSLVREQPQHF